This TCR beta chain originates from a study of T cell responses to AZD1222 COVID-19 vaccine. Clones were sequenced by immunoSEQ multiplex PCR, and TCRdb holds only the in-frame ones, with some missing. There are about 180,000 clones in the sample; about nine tenths occur only once, and 2% to 3% lies in the top ten. Points from the study as a whole: Regions 160-218 and 743-854 held dominance among vaccine-associated CD4 TCRs, which spanned spike. Nearly half of unique spike-specific TCRs reportedly avoided B.1.351 and B.1.1.7 mutated regions.

About this clone: Its cognate antigen is unknown.

Per germline, CDR1 LNHDA and CDR2 SQIVND (reference sequence). The ends were cut back, 1 base at V and 9 bases at J, with 16 bases in the middle. This CDR3 comprises 16 residues. The chain employs TRBV19 and TRBJ1-6; no firm D call. Sequenced material: peripheral blood, taken on day 0 of AZD1222 vaccination. The receptor was isolated from an adult in good health. The CDR3 region has the DNA TGTGCCAGTAGTATAGTTCGCGGCAGAGGAGGTTCACCCCTCCACTTT. Protein: CASSIVRGRGGSPLHF. Full variable domain (rest looked up from reference TRBV19 and TRBJ1-6): DGGITQSPKYLFRKEGQNVTLSCEQNLNHDAMYWYRQDPGQGLRLIYYSQIVNDFQKGDIAEGYSVSREKKESFPLTVTSAQKNPTAFYLCASSIVRGRGGSPLHFGNGTRLTVT.